A selection of T cell receptor beta chains follows, all from one sample in a study of cytomegalovirus exposure and HLA in healthy donors. Sequenced by immunoSEQ multiplex PCR; TCRdb stores in-frame clones only, minus some. The sample includes roughly 240,000 clones, over 80% of them seen just once. Sequencing was carried out using PBMCs. The receptors shown here come from a woman aged 35 to 49 in good health and CMV-seropositive. The CDR3 runs from the conserved cysteine through the conserved F or W. The D gene is left open where the match is weak. Part of the rows lack a size; the others show once, few, many or a class for expanded clones.

TRBJ2-3	TRBV5-6	few	.	TGTGCCAGCAGCGTTGCGGGCGCAGAGACGCAGTATTTT	CASSVAGAETQYF
TRBJ2-5	TRBV5-1	.	TRBD1	TGCGCCAGCAGCCCGGGACAGGTGGGGGAGACCCAGTACTTC	CASSPGQVGETQYF
TRBJ2-7	TRBV6-6	.	.	TGTGCCAGCAGTTGGGAGAGTACGAGGCGAGAGCAGTACTTC	CASSWESTRREQYF
TRBJ1-5	TRBV5-1	once	.	TGCGCCAGCAGCCCTACAGGAAGCAATCAGCCCCAGCATTTT	CASSPTGSNQPQHF
TRBJ2-6	TRBV10-3	.	TRBD1	TGTGCCATCAGTGTTGTAGAGAGAGACAGGGGGTCCTCTGGGGCCAACGTCCTGACTTTC	CAISVVERDRGSSGANVLTF
TRBJ2-7	TRBV5-6	.	.	TGTGCCAGCAGCTTTTTTCAATCCTGGGGGGAGAACTACGAGCAGTACTTC	CASSFFQSWGENYEQYF
TRBJ2-7	TRBV7-9	.	.	TGTGCCAGCAGCCCGGGGTACGAGCAGTACTTC	CASSPGYEQYF
TRBJ1-2	TRBV27	.	TRBD1	TGTGCCAGCAGGGGGACAGGACAAAACTATGGCTACACCTTC	CASRGTGQNYGYTF
TRBJ1-5	TRBV7-2	.	.	TGTGCCAGCAGCCTGACATCCCGGAGCAATCAGCCCCAGCATTTT	CASSLTSRSNQPQHF
TRBJ2-7	TRBV6-5	.	.	TGTGCCAGCAGTCGCTCGGCGGTCCTGGGTATCGAGCAGTACTTC	CASSRSAVLGIEQYF
TRBJ2-2	TRBV12-5	.	.	TGTGCTAGTGGTTTGGTACTCTGGCAGGGCCGGACCGGGGAGCTGTTTTTT	CASGLVLWQGRTGELFF
TRBJ1-1	TRBV10-3	.	TRBD1	TGTGCCACAGGGACAGGGGAGAACACTGAAGCTTTCTTT	CATGTGENTEAFF
TRBJ1-2	TRBV30	few	.	TGTGCCTGGACCATAAGCGGGGGAGGAGGCTACACCTTC	CAWTISGGGGYTF
TRBJ1-4	TRBV7-9	few	TRBD1	TGTGCCAGCAGCTCACTGACAGGGACGGATGAAAAACTGTTTTTT	CASSSLTGTDEKLFF
TRBJ2-1	TRBV7-2	once	.	TGTGCCAGCAGCCCTGACACCAGCTCCTACAATGAGCAGTTCTTC	CASSPDTSSYNEQFF
TRBJ2-7	TRBV21-1	.	.	TGTGCCAGCAGCAAGAGCGGGGTCGGCGAGCAGTACTTC	CASSKSGVGEQYF
TRBJ1-5	TRBV6-1	.	.	TGTGCCAGCAGTGTACAACAGGGCAATCAGCCCCAGCATTTT	CASSVQQGNQPQHF